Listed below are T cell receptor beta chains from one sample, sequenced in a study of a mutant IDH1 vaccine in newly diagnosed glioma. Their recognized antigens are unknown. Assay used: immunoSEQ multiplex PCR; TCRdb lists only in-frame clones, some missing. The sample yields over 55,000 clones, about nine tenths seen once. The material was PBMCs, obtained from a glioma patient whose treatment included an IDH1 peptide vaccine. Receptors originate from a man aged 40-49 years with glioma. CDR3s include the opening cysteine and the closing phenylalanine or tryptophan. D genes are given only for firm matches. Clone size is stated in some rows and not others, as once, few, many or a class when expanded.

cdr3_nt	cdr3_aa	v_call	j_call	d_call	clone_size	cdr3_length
TGTGCCAGCAGCGTAGGTTTCGGCGGGAGTACAGAGACCCAGTACTTC	CASSVGFGGSTETQYF	TRBV9	TRBJ2-5	TRBD2	.	16
TGTGCCAGCAGTTTCGGGACAGGCTCCTACAATGAGCAGTTCTTC	CASSFGTGSYNEQFF	TRBV2	TRBJ2-1	TRBD1	.	15
TGTGCCAGCAGCTTAGGAGTCGGGAACACCGGGGAGCTGTTTTTT	CASSLGVGNTGELFF	TRBV11-1	TRBJ2-2	.	.	15
TGTGCCACGACCCTAACTAGCGGTAGTAGCGAGCAGTACTTC	CATTLTSGSSEQYF	TRBV28	TRBJ2-7	TRBD2	.	14
TGCGCCAGCAGCCGCGGGGGTCCGGGGTACTACGAGCAGTACTTC	CASSRGGPGYYEQYF	TRBV4-1	TRBJ2-7	TRBD2	.	15
TGTGCCAGTAGTGCGTGGACAGGGCCCAATTCACCCCTCCACTTT	CASSAWTGPNSPLHF	TRBV19	TRBJ1-6	TRBD1	.	15
TGTGCCAGCAGCCCAGACAGGGGATCCTACGAGCAGTACTTC	CASSPDRGSYEQYF	TRBV7-2	TRBJ2-7	TRBD1	.	14
TGTGCCAGCAGTCTAAACTTGGGACAGGGGGATCATCAGCCCCAGCATTTT	CASSLNLGQGDHQPQHF	TRBV28	TRBJ1-5	TRBD1	few	17
TGTGCCAGCAGTGATCCGGGACAGGATAGCAATCAGCCCCAGCATTTT	CASSDPGQDSNQPQHF	TRBV2	TRBJ1-5	TRBD1	medium-sized	16
TGTGCCAGCAGGTCGACTAGAGGGGGGGAGACCCAGTACTTC	CASRSTRGGETQYF	TRBV7-9	TRBJ2-5	.	.	14
TGTGCCAGCAGCTTAGTTTTGAGGGGACCCCTCCACTTT	CASSLVLRGPLHF	TRBV7-2	TRBJ1-6	.	.	13
TGTGCCAGCAGCGCCGGACAGCACTCTGGAAACACCATATATTTT	CASSAGQHSGNTIYF	TRBV9	TRBJ1-3	.	.	15
TGCGCCAGCAGTGAGTCAACAGGGTTCACCACAGATACGCAGTATTTT	CASSESTGFTTDTQYF	TRBV10-1	TRBJ2-3	.	.	16
TGTGCCAGCAGCTTAGTCGGAACTCAAGAGACCCAGTACTTC	CASSLVGTQETQYF	TRBV5-4	TRBJ2-5	.	once	14
TGTGCCAGCCGACTAGCGGGGGATGAGCAGTTCTTC	CASRLAGDEQFF	TRBV2	TRBJ2-1	TRBD2	.	12
TGCGCCAGCAGACAAGGGGGGCCTGGAAACACCATATATTTT	CASRQGGPGNTIYF	TRBV5-1	TRBJ1-3	.	.	14
TGTGCCAGCGGCCTCGGGGACAGGGGACAAAAACTGTTTTTT	CASGLGDRGQKLFF	TRBV2	TRBJ1-4	TRBD1	.	14
TGTGCCAGCAGCTTTAGCGCGGAGACCCAGTACTTC	CASSFSAETQYF	TRBV13	TRBJ2-5	.	.	12
TGTGCCAGCAGTATGCGGGAGGAGACCCAGTACTTC	CASSMREETQYF	TRBV28	TRBJ2-5	TRBD2	.	12
TGTGCCAGCAGATATCCGGGGACGGACACTGAAGCTTTCTTT	CASRYPGTDTEAFF	TRBV25-1	TRBJ1-1	.	few	14
TGCGCCAGCAGCCTCTACGGACAGGGAGGAACTGAGCAGTTCTTC	CASSLYGQGGTEQFF	TRBV5-1	TRBJ2-1	TRBD1	.	15